The 28 T cell receptor beta chains given below trace back to one sample, sequenced in a study of blood T cells in healthy people across ages. A second PCR of about 7 to 12 cycles used a sample-barcoded 5' primer and a J-beta primer mix. Via MiXCR, TCRdb re-called the 5' RACE reads, giving one row per CDR3 protein. The table lists some 850,000 distinct CDR3 sequences, roughly 25% of them singletons. These data were likewise used in another study, on T cells of mothers and their children.

Material: blood. The receptors were sampled from a boy between 5 and 17 years old in good health.

This CDR3 reads CASSVLGDNEQFF. The CDR3 DNA reads TGTGCCAGCAGTGTGTTAGGAGACAATGAGCAGTTCTTC. The V and J genes are TRBV2 and TRBJ2-1; no firm D call. There are 13 residues in the CDR3. The V end lost 4 bases, the J end lost 5 bases, and 9 bases lay between the germline ends. The germline CDR1 and CDR2 sequences are SNHLY and FYNNEI. Complete variable domain (other parts from reference TRBV2 and TRBJ2-1): EPEVTQTPSHQVTQMGQEVILRCVPISNHLYFYWYRQILGQKVEFLVSFYNNEISEKSEIFDDQFSVERPDGSNFTLKIRSTKLEDSAMYFCASSVLGDNEQFFGPGTRLTVL.

This clonotype turned up a few times. The rearrangement joins TRBV4-1 to TRBJ2-5; maybe TRBD1 (5 bases). CDR1 is MGHRA and CDR2 is YSYEKL in the germline V gene. The CDR3 runs to 15 residues. Trimming cost V 4 bases and J 4 bases, with 16 bases left between them. The CDR3 DNA is TGCGCCAGCAGCCTCTCATTCGTGGGGCGAGAGACCCAGTACTTC. Its protein is CASSLSFVGRETQYF.

The CDR3 DNA sequence: TGTGCCAGCAGCCAAGGAGTAGGCTCCTACGAGCAGTACTTC. Protein: CASSQGVGSYEQYF. V and J are TRBV3-1 and TRBJ2-7; D unresolved. The CDR3 consists of 14 residues. The germline CDR1 and CDR2 sequences are LGHDT and YNNKEL (reference sequence). The V and J ends lost 1 base and 0 bases respectively, with 7 bases between them.

A few counts support this clonotype. This sequence joins TRBV5-1 and TRBJ2-2; D could derive from TRBD1 or TRBD2 (6 bases each). The ends were cut back, 0 bases at V and 4 bases at J, with 10 bases in the middle. Germline CDR1 SGHRS, CDR2 YFSETQ. The CDR3 has 15 amino acids. CDR3 sequence (DNA): TGCGCCAGCAGCTTGGATGGGGGGCGCACCGGGGAGCTGTTTTTT. The encoded protein is CASSLDGGRTGELFF.

The chain carries TRBV7-2 and TRBJ1-1; no clear D gene. The length of the CDR3 is 13 residues. Germline V CDR1 and CDR2: SGHTA, FQGNSA. V was clipped by 6 bases and J by 1 base, with 9 bases between them. In DNA form, the CDR3 reads TGTGCCAGCAGGCTAGCCGGGAACACTGAAGCTTTCTTT. Translating it yields CASRLAGNTEAFF.

V usage is TRBV6-5 and J usage is TRBJ2-2, with D tentatively TRBD1 (6 bases). The CDR3 loop spans 13 amino acids. Germline V gene lookup returns CDR1 MNHEY and CDR2 SVGAGI. V lost 9 bases, J lost 8 bases, and 16 bases lay in between. This chain's CDR3 is CASSDSEGGELFF. The CDR3 region has the DNA TGTGCCAGTTCGGACAGCGAAGGTGGGGAGCTGTTTTTT.

This clonotype appeared a few times. The rearrangement joins TRBV9 to TRBJ1-2, with 8 bases identical to TRBD1. CDR3 length: 14 amino acids. The V gene's germline CDR1 is SGDLS and CDR2 YYNGEE. Trimming cost V 1 base and J 7 bases; bases outside gene matches: 6. DNA of the CDR3: TGTGCCAGCAGCGTACAGGACAGGGTACCTGGCTACACCTTC. Amino acid sequence: CASSVQDRVPGYTF.

This chain links TRBV7-3 with TRBJ1-5; 9 bases fit TRBD1. The germline V gene has CDR1 SGHTA and CDR2 FQGTGA. Losses at the gene ends were 4 bases for V and 6 bases for J; bases not matched to a gene: 13. The CDR3 contains 17 residues. CDR3 protein: CASSSDPGQGNSQPQHF. CDR3 DNA sequence: TGTGCCAGCAGCTCGGACCCAGGACAGGGGAACAGTCAGCCCCAGCATTTT.

This chain links TRBV12-3 or TRBV12-4 with TRBJ1-2; D is unresolved. The CDR3 has 13 residues. The germline V and J ends were trimmed by 6 bases and 3 bases, with 11 bases remaining between them. As DNA, the CDR3 is TGTGCCAGCAGCCCGGGCCCCCACTATGGCTACACCTTC. It specifies CASSPGPHYGYTF.

Written as DNA, the CDR3 is TGTGCCAGCAGCTACACCGGGACAGGCCTCCTTAATGAAAAACTGTTTTTT. It specifies CASSYTGTGLLNEKLFF. This chain uses TRBV5-5 with TRBJ1-4, with TRBD1 matching over 8 bases. Germline trimming cut 3 bases from V and 4 bases from J; bases unmatched to any gene: 11. CDR1 and CDR2 (germline): SGHKS, YYEKEE (reference sequence). This CDR3 contains 17 residues.

The DNA for the CDR3 is TGCGCCAGCAGCTCCCCTTATAAGACTGAAGCTTTCTTT. Residues: CASSSPYKTEAFF. The chain joins TRBV5-1 to TRBJ1-1; the D is unclear. V was clipped by 3 bases and J by 5 bases, with 11 bases between them. This CDR3 spans 13 amino acids. The germline gives CDR1 SGHRS, CDR2 YFSETQ. Full variable domain (rest looked up from reference TRBV5-1 and TRBJ1-1): KAGVTQTPRYLIKTRGQQVTLSCSPISGHRSVSWYQQTPGQGLQFLFEYFSETQRNKGNFPGRFSGRQFSNSRSEMNVSTLELGDSALYLCASSSPYKTEAFFGQGTRLTVV.

The V and J genes are TRBV12-3 or TRBV12-4 and TRBJ2-7; D may be TRBD1 or TRBD2 (6 bases each). This CDR3 contains 14 residues. Trimming shortened V by 3 bases and J by 1 base, and 10 bases separated the two germline ends. CDR3 loop: CASSFRGLSYEQYF. CDR3 sequence (DNA): TGTGCCAGCAGTTTCCGGGGGCTATCCTACGAGCAGTACTTC.

The chain is built from TRBV7-8 and TRBJ2-4; a possible D gene is TRBD2 (5 bases). CDR1 and CDR2 from the germline V gene are SGHVS and FQNEAQ. The length of the CDR3 is 14 residues. The V end was cut by 1 base, the J end by 2 bases, with 6 bases between. The CDR3 DNA follows: TGTGCCAGCAGCTTAGTGGACTCCAAAAACATTCAGTACTTC. It yields the protein CASSLVDSKNIQYF.

J is TRBJ2-1 and V is TRBV5-1, with TRBD1 as a possible D gene (5 bases). Trimming removed 4 bases from V and 6 bases from J, with 11 bases in between. From germline, CDR1 is SGHRS and CDR2 YFSETQ. The CDR3 totals 13 residues. The CDR3 DNA sequence: TGCGCCAGCAGCACCACAGGTCCCAATGAGCAGTTCTTC. This encodes CASSTTGPNEQFF.

This clonotype was detected a few times. This chain uses TRBV2 with TRBJ2-1; 7 bases match TRBD1. CDR3 length: 15 amino acids. Germline lookup yields CDR1 SNHLY and CDR2 FYNNEI. The J segment lost 0 bases and the V segment lost 5 bases, leaving 4 bases of the junction unmatched. Here the CDR3 reads CASSQGQSSYNEQFF. The CDR3 nucleotides are TGTGCCAGCAGTCAGGGACAGAGCTCCTACAATGAGCAGTTCTTC.

This chain links TRBV20-1 with TRBJ2-5; D may match TRBD1 or TRBD2 (6 bases each). TRBJ2-7 matches the DNA end more closely, so the J call is doubtful. The CDR3 has 12 residues. Germline V CDR1 and CDR2: DFQATT, SNEGSKA (reference sequence). In nucleotides, the CDR3 is TGCAGTGCTAGAGAGGGGGGCAACGAGCAGTACTTC. It is translated as CSAREGGNEQYF.

This clonotype came up a few times. The J gene is TRBJ2-7, the V gene TRBV7-4; D not certain. The CDR3 extends over 13 amino acids. Germline V gene lookup returns CDR1 SGHVT and CDR2 SQSDAQ. V was cut by 0 bases and J by 7 bases, with 10 bases left in between. The CDR3 sequence: CASSLAADCEQYF. The CDR3 nucleotides are TGTGCCAGCAGCTTAGCGGCTGATTGTGAGCAGTACTTC.

The chain combines TRBV5-1 with TRBJ2-2; D uncertain. V lost 0 bases to trimming and J lost 1 base, with 10 bases between them. The CDR3 has 16 residues. Germline CDR1 and CDR2: SGHRS and YFSETQ. This CDR3 is CASSLEVGLNTGELFF. In DNA, the CDR3 is TGCGCCAGCAGCTTGGAGGTCGGGTTGAACACCGGGGAGCTGTTTTTT.

This clonotype was detected a few times. The chain links TRBV20-1 to TRBJ2-5; the D is unclear. This CDR3 has 14 residues. V lost 5 bases to trimming and J lost 5 bases, with 18 bases between them. Per the germline V gene, CDR1 is DFQATT and CDR2 is SNEGSKA (reference sequence). The DNA of the CDR3 is TGCAGTGCTGGATCCCCACCACTGCTGGAGACCCAGTACTTC. This codes for CSAGSPPLLETQYF.

V is TRBV20-1 and J is TRBJ2-3, with 8 bases that match TRBD2. CDR1 and CDR2 from the germline V gene are DFQATT and SNEGSKA (reference sequence). Trimming cost V 2 bases and J 0 bases; bases outside gene matches: 4. The CDR3 is 15 residues long. This CDR3 is CSARTTSGSTDTQYF. The CDR3 DNA is TGCAGTGCTAGAACCACTAGCGGTAGCACAGATACGCAGTATTTT.

Only a few counts were recorded for this clonotype. The chain links TRBV7-9 to TRBJ2-5; 7 bases are shared with TRBD2. The J call may be faulty, since TRBJ2-1 better matches the DNA end. The germline CDR1 and CDR2 sequences are SEHNR and FQNEAQ (reference sequence). This CDR3 is 13 amino acids long. Written as DNA, the CDR3 is TGTGCTCAGCACGGGCGGGGGAAGAATGAGCAGTTCTTC. Its protein is CAQHGRGKNEQFF.

V gene TRBV20-1 combines with J gene TRBJ2-5; D is uncertain. The DNA end lines up better with TRBJ2-7; the J call may be wrong. The CDR3 covers 13 residues. The germline V gene encodes CDR1 DFQATT and CDR2 SNEGSKA (reference sequence). The CDR3 region has the DNA TGCAGTGCTAGAGCGGTGGGCGGACACGAGCAGTACTTC. Protein: CSARAVGGHEQYF.

The chain is built from TRBV12-3 or TRBV12-4 and TRBJ2-1; possible D gene TRBD1, 6 bases. Gene TRBJ2-7 matches the end of the DNA better, so the J call may be wrong. The CDR3 contains 12 residues. CDR3 in amino acids: CASSLQGAEQYF. The CDR3 DNA is TGTGCCAGCAGTCTACAGGGAGCCGAGCAGTACTTC.

V is TRBV10-3 and J is TRBJ2-3; 16 bases are shared with TRBD2. The V gene's germline CDR1 is ENHRY and CDR2 SYGVKD. The V gene end was trimmed by 3 bases and the J gene end by 3 bases; junction bases not matched to a gene: 6. CDR3 size: 18 residues. DNA of the CDR3: TGTGCCATCAGTGACTCGGGACTAGCGGGGGGGTGGACAGATACGCAGTATTTT. This encodes CAISDSGLAGGWTDTQYF.

The V call is TRBV7-6, the J call TRBJ2-1; tentative D call: TRBD1 (5 bases). Germline CDR1 SGHVS, CDR2 FNYEAQ. V dropped 1 base and J dropped 7 bases, with 20 bases sitting between them. The CDR3 totals 17 residues. CDR3 DNA: TGTGCCAGCAGCTTAGGGGGCGCCGGGCTCCGTTGGAATGAGCAGTTCTTC. It is translated as CASSLGGAGLRWNEQFF.

Many counts were recorded for this clonotype. J is TRBJ2-5 and V is TRBV4-1, with 9 bases lining up with TRBD1. The DNA end lines up better with TRBJ2-7; the J call may be wrong. The CDR3 length is 15 residues. Germline CDR1 is MGHRA and CDR2 is YSYEKL. CDR3 coding DNA: TGCGCCAGCAGCCCCAAGACAGGGGGAATATACGAGCAGTACTTC. Encoded protein: CASSPKTGGIYEQYF.

This chain joins TRBV12-5 and TRBJ2-7; D possibly corresponds to TRBD1 (7 bases). V was pared by 1 base and J by 2 bases, with 18 bases between. Germline V gives CDR1 LGHNT, CDR2 FRNRAP. This CDR3 has 17 residues. The CDR3 DNA reads as TGTGCTAGTGGTTTGGCTGGGCTTGGAGGGGGCGCCTACGAGCAGTACTTC. This translates into CASGLAGLGGGAYEQYF.

V usage is TRBV15 and J usage is TRBJ1-1; D unclear. Trimming removed 0 bases at V and 2 bases at J, with 1 base between. Germline lookup yields CDR1 LNHNV and CDR2 YYDKDF (reference sequence). CDR3 length equals 12 residues. The DNA for the CDR3 is TGTGCCACCAGCAGAGATAACACTGAAGCTTTCTTT. Protein sequence: CATSRDNTEAFF. Together with reference TRBV15 and TRBJ1-1, the CDR3 gives the full variable domain: DAMVIQNPRYQVTQFGKPVTLSCSQTLNHNVMYWYQQKSSQAPKLLFHYYDKDFNNEADTPDNFQSRRPNTSFCFLDIRSPGLGDTAMYLCATSRDNTEAFFGQGTRLTVV.